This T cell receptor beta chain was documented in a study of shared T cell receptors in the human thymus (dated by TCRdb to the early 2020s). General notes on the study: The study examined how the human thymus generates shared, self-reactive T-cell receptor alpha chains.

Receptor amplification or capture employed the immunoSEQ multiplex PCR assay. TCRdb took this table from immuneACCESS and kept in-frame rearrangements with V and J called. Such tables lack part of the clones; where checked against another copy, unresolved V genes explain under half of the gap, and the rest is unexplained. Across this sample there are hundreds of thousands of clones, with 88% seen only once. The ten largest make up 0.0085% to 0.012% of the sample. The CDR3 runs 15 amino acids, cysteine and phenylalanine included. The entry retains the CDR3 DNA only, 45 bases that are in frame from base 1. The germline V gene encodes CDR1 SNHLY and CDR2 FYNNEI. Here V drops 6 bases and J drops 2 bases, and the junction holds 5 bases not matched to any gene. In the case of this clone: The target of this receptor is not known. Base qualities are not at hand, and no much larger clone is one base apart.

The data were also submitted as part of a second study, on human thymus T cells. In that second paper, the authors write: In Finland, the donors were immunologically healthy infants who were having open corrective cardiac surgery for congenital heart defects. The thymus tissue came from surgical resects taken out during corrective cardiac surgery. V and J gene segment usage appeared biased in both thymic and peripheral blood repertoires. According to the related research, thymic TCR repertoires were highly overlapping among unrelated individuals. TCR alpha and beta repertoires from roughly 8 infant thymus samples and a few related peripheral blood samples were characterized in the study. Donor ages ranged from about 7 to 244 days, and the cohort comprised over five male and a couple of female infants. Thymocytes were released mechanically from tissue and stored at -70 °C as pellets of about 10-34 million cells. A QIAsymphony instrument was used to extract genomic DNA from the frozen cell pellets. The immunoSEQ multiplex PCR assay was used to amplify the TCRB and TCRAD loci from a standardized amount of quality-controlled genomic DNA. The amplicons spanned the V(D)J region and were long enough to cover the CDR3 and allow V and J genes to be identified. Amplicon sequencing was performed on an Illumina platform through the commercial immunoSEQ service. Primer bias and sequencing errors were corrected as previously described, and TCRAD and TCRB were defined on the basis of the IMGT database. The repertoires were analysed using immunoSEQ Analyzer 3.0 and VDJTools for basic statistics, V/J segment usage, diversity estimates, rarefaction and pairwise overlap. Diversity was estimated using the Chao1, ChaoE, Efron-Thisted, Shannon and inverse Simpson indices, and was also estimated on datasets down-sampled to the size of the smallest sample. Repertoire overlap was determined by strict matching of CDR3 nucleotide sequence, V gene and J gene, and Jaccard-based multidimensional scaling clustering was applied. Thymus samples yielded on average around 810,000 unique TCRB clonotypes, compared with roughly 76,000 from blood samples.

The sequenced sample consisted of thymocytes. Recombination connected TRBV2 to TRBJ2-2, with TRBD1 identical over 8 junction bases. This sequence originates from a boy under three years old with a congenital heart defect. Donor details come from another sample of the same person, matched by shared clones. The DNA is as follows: TGTGCCAGCAGGGAGGACAGGGCCAACACCGGGGAGCTGTTTTTT. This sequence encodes CASREDRANTGELFF.